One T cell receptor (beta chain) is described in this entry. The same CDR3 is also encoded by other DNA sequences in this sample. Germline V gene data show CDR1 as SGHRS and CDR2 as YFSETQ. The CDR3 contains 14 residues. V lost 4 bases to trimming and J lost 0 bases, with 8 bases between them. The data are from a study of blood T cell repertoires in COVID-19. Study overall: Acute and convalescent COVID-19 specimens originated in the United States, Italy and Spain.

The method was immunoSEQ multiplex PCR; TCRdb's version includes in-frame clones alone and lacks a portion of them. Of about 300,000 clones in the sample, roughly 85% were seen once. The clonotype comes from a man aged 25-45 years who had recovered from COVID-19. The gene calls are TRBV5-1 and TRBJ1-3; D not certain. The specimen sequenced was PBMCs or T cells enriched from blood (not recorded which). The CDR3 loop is CASSPGSSGNTIYF. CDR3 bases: TGCGCCAGCAGCCCTGGCAGCTCTGGAAACACCATATATTTT.